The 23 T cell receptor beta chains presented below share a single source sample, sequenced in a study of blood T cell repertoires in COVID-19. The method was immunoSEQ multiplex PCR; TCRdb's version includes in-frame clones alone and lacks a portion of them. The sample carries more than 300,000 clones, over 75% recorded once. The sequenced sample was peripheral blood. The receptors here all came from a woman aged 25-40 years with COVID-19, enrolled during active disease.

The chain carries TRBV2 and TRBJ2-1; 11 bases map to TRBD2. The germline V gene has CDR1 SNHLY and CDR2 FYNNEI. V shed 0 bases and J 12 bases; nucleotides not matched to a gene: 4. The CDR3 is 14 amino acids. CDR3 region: CASSEALAGVGQFF. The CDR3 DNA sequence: TGTGCCAGCAGTGAAGCACTAGCGGGAGTGGGGCAGTTCTTC.

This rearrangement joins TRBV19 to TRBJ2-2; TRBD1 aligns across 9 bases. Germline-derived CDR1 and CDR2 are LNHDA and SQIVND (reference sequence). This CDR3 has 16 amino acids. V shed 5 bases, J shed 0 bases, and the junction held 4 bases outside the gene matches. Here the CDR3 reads CASSPQGASNTGELFF. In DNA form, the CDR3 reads TGTGCCAGTAGTCCACAGGGGGCCTCGAACACCGGGGAGCTGTTTTTT. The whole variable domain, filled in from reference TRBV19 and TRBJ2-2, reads DGGITQSPKYLFRKEGQNVTLSCEQNLNHDAMYWYRQDPGQGLRLIYYSQIVNDFQKGDIAEGYSVSREKKESFPLTVTSAQKNPTAFYLCASSPQGASNTGELFFGEGSRLTVL.

CDR3 coding DNA: TGTGCCAGCAGCAAAGCGGGAGGAACCTACGAGCAGTACTTC. Encoded protein: CASSKAGGTYEQYF. The V call is TRBV9, the J call TRBJ2-7; 9 nucleotides align to TRBD2. The germline V gene has CDR1 SGDLS and CDR2 YYNGEE. The CDR3 totals 14 residues. V shed 4 bases, J shed 2 bases, and the junction held 4 bases outside the gene matches.

In DNA, the CDR3 is TGTGCCAGCAGCGTAGGTATTCGGGACAGGCCCTACGAGCAGTACTTC. Translated, it gives CASSVGIRDRPYEQYF. The chain joins TRBV9 to TRBJ2-7; 8 bases line up with TRBD1. V trimming: 0 bases; J trimming: 2 bases; junction bases outside the gene matches: 7. Germline V lookup: CDR1 SGDLS, CDR2 YYNGEE. The CDR3 extends over 16 amino acids. Complete variable domain (other parts from reference TRBV9 and TRBJ2-7): DSGVTQTPKHLITATGQRVTLRCSPRSGDLSVYWYQQSLDQGLQFLIQYYNGEERAKGNILERFSAQQFPDLHSELNLSSLELGDSALYFCASSVGIRDRPYEQYFGPGTRLTVT.

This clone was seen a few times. CDR3 residues: CASSTRAYEQYF. CDR3 coding DNA: TGTGCCAGCTCCACCAGGGCTTACGAGCAGTACTTC. The chain couples TRBV18 to TRBJ2-7; TRBD1 might be the D (5 bases). Germline V gene lookup returns CDR1 KGHSH and CDR2 LQKENI. Trimming took 6 bases from V and 4 from J, leaving 10 bases between them. There are 12 residues in the CDR3.

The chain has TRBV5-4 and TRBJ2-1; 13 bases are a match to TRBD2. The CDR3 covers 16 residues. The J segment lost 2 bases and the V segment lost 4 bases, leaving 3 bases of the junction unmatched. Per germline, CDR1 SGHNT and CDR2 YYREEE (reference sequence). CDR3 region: CASSAGLAGAYNEQFF. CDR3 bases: TGTGCCAGCAGCGCAGGACTAGCGGGGGCCTACAATGAGCAGTTCTTC.

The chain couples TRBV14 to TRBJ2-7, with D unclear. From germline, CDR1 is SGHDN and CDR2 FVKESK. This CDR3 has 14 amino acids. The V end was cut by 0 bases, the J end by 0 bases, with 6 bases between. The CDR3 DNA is TGTGCCAGCAGCCAAGACCTAGGCTCCTACGAGCAGTACTTC. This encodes CASSQDLGSYEQYF.

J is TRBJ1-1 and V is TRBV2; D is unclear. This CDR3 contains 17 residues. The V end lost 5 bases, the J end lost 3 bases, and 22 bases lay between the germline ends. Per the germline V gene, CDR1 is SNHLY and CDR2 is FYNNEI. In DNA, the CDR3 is TGTGCCAGCAGTCGAAGGATGACGACATTAACGGACACTGAAGCTTTCTTT. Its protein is CASSRRMTTLTDTEAFF.

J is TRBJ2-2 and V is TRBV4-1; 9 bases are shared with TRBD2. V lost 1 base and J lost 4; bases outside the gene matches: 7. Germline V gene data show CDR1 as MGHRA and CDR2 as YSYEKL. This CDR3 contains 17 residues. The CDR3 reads CASSQGGSGSSTGELFF. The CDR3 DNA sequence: TGCGCCAGCAGCCAAGGTGGTAGCGGGAGTTCCACCGGGGAGCTGTTTTTT.

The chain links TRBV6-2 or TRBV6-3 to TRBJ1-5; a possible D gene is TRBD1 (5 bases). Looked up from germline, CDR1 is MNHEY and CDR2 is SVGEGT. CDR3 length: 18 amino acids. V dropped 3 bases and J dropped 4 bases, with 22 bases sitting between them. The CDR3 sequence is CASSYSFGRGLRNQPQHF. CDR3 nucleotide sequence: TGTGCCAGCAGTTATAGTTTCGGGAGGGGATTAAGGAATCAGCCCCAGCATTTT.

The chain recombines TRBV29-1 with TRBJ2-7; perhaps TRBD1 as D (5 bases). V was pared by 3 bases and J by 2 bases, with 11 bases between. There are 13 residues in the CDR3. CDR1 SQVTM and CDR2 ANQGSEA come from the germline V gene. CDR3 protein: CSVEAREPYEQYF. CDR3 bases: TGCAGCGTTGAGGCCAGGGAACCCTACGAGCAGTACTTC.

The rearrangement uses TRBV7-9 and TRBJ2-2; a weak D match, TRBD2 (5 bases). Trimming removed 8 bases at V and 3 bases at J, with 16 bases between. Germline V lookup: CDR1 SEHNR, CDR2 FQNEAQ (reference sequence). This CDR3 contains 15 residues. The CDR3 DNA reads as TGTGCCAGCCCTGTACGAGACTACGACACCGGGGAGCTGTTTTTT. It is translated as CASPVRDYDTGELFF.

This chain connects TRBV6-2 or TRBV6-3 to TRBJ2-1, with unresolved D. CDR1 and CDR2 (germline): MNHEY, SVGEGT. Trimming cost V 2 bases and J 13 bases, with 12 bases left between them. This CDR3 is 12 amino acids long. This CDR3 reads CASSYPPRPQFF. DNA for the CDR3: TGTGCCAGCAGTTACCCCCCGCGGCCCCAGTTCTTC.

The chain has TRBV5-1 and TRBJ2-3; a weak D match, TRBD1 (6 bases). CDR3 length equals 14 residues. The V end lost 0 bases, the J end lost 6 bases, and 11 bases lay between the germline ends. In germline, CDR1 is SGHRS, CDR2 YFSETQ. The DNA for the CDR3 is TGCGCCAGCAGCTTGGCTCCTCAGGGGGATACGCAGTATTTT. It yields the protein CASSLAPQGDTQYF. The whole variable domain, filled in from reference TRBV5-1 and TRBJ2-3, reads KAGVTQTPRYLIKTRGQQVTLSCSPISGHRSVSWYQQTPGQGLQFLFEYFSETQRNKGNFPGRFSGRQFSNSRSEMNVSTLELGDSALYLCASSLAPQGDTQYFGPGTRLTVL.

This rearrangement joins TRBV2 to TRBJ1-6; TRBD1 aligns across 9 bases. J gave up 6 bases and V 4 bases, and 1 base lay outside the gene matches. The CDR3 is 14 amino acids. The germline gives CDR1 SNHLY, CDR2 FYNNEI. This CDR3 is CASSGTGVNSPLHF. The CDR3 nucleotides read TGTGCCAGCAGTGGGACAGGGGTTAATTCACCCCTCCACTTT.

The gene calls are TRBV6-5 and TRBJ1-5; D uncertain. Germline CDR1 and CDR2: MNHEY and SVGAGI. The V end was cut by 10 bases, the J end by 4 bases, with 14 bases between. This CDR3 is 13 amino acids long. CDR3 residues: CATRPRSNQPQHF. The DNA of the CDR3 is TGTGCCACCAGGCCTCGTAGTAATCAGCCCCAGCATTTT.

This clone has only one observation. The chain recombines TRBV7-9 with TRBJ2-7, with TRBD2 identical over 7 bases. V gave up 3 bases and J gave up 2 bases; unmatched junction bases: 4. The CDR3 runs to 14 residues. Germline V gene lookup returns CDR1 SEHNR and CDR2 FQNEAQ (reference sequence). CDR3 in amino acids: CASSLGGSAYEQYF. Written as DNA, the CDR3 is TGTGCCAGCAGCTTGGGCGGGAGCGCCTACGAGCAGTACTTC.

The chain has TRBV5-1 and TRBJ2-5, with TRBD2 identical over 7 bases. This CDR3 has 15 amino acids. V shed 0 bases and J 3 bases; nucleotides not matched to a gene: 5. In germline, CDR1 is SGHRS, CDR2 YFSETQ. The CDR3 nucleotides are TGCGCCAGCAGCTTGGTCCCGGGGAGGGAAGAGACCCAGTACTTC. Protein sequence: CASSLVPGREETQYF.

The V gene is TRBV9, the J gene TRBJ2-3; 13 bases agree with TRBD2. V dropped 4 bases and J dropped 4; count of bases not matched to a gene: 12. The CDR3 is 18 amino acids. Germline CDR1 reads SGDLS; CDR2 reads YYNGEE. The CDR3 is CASSWGLAGINPSDTQYF. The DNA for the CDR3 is TGTGCCAGCAGCTGGGGACTAGCGGGAATCAATCCCTCAGATACGCAGTATTTT.

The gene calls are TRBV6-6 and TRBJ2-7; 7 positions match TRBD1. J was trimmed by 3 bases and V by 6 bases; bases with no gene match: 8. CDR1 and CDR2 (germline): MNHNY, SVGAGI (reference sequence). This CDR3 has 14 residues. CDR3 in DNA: TGTGCCAGCAGGACTTGGGACAGAGACTACGAGCAGTACTTC. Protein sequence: CASRTWDRDYEQYF.

The CDR3 protein is CASSDAQYEQYF. The CDR3 DNA follows: TGCGCCAGCAGTGACGCACAGTACGAGCAGTACTTC. This rearrangement joins TRBV10-1 to TRBJ2-7; D is ambiguous. This CDR3 has 12 amino acids. V was pared by 3 bases and J by 4 bases, with 7 bases between. Germline V gene lookup returns CDR1 WNHNN and CDR2 SYGVQD (reference sequence).

CDR3: CAWNGGRGNEQYF. The CDR3 bases are TGTGCCTGGAATGGCGGGAGGGGCAACGAGCAGTACTTC. J is TRBJ2-7 and V is TRBV30, with 9 bases lining up with TRBD2. In germline, CDR1 is GTSNPN, CDR2 SVGIG (reference sequence). V trimming: 4 bases; J trimming: 5 bases; junction bases outside the gene matches: 6. The CDR3 is 13 amino acids.

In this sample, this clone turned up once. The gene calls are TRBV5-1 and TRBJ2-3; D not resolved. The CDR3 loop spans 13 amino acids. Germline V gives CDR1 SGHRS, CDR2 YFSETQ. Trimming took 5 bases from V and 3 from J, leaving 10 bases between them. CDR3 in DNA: TGCGCCAGCAGTGGTAGTCCAACAGATACGCAGTATTTT. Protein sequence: CASSGSPTDTQYF.